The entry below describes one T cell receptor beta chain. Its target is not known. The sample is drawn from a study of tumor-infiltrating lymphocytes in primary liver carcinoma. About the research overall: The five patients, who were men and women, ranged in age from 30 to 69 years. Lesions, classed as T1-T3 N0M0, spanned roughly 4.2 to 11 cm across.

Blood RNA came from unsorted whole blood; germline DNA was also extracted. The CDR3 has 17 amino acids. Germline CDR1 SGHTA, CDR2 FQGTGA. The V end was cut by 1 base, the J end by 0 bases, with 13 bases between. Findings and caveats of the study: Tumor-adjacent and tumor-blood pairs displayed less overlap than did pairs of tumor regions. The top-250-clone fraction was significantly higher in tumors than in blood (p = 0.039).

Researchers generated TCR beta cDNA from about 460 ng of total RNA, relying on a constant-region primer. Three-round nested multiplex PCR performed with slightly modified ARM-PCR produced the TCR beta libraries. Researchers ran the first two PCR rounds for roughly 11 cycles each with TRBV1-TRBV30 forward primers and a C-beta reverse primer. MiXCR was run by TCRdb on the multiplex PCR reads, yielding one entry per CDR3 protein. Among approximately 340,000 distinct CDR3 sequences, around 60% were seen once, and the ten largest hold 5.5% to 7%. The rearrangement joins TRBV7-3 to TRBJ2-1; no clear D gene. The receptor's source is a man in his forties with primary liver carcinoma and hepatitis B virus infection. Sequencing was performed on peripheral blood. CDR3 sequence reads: CASSLKSLPTSYNEQFF. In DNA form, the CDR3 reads TGTGCCAGCAGCTTAAAATCCCTTCCCACCTCCTACAATGAGCAGTTCTTC.